Presented here are 22 T cell receptor beta chains from one specimen sequenced in a study of blood T cell repertoires in COVID-19. TCRdb keeps only in-frame clones here, not all; method: immunoSEQ multiplex PCR. The sample contains roughly 150,000 clones, approximately 83% of which appear only once. Sequenced input: peripheral blood. Receptors were obtained from a woman of 80 years or more with acute or convalescent COVID-19.

This clone was picked up one time. The genes are TRBV9 and TRBJ2-1, with 8 bases that match TRBD2. The germline CDR1 and CDR2 sequences are SGDLS and YYNGEE. The CDR3 spans 15 residues. The V and J ends lost 4 bases and 6 bases, in that order; junction bases with no gene match: 9. The CDR3 DNA reads as TGTGCCAGCAGCACTGGACTAGCCTCCATCAATGAGCAGTTCTTC. This encodes CASSTGLASINEQFF.

The chain has TRBV4-3 and TRBJ1-4, with a weak D call TRBD1 (6 bases). The CDR3 length is 16 residues. Looked up from germline, CDR1 is LGHNA and CDR2 is YSLEER. V lost 0 bases to trimming and J lost 12 bases, with 20 bases between them. CDR3 protein: CASSQDPGTRGRELFF. The CDR3 nucleotides read TGCGCCAGCAGCCAAGATCCGGGGACAAGGGGTCGAGAACTGTTTTTT.

The chain recombines TRBV6-5 with TRBJ1-2; TRBD1 matches 7 bases. The CDR3 is 12 residues long. With V trimmed by 4 bases and J by 8 bases, 4 bases remained unmatched. Germline V gene data show CDR1 as MNHEY and CDR2 as SVGAGI. Here the CDR3 DNA reads TGTGCCAGCAGTTTACAGGGGAACGGCTACACCTTC. It is translated as CASSLQGNGYTF.

This rearrangement joins TRBV19 to TRBJ1-5, with D uncertain. The CDR3 contains 14 residues. Germline V gene lookup returns CDR1 LNHDA and CDR2 SQIVND (reference sequence). The ends were cut back, 4 bases at V and 3 bases at J, with 10 bases in the middle. The CDR3 bases are TGTGCCAGTAGTAGAGTGCAGGTCAATCAGCCCCAGCATTTT. Its translation is CASSRVQVNQPQHF.

The V gene is TRBV6-5, the J gene TRBJ1-1; D gene uncertain. CDR1 is MNHEY and CDR2 is SVGAGI in the germline V gene. The length of the CDR3 is 14 residues. Trimming took off 8 bases at V and 1 base at J, with 14 bases between the two ends. CDR3 DNA: TGTGCCAGCGTTAGCCGATATAGGAACACTGAAGCTTTCTTT. Its protein is CASVSRYRNTEAFF.

The J gene is TRBJ1-4, the V gene TRBV19; TRBD1 might be the D (5 bases). The CDR3 extends over 15 amino acids. V lost 5 bases and J 0 bases, leaving 10 bases between the germline ends. Germline values: CDR1 LNHDA, CDR2 SQIVND (reference sequence). CDR3 coding DNA: TGTGCCAGTAGTTCGAAGGGGACAACTAATGAAAAACTGTTTTTT. As protein: CASSSKGTTNEKLFF.

The rearrangement uses TRBV5-6 and TRBJ1-1, with TRBD1 matching over 8 bases. This CDR3 is built from 14 residues. Per the germline V gene, CDR1 is SGHDT and CDR2 is YYEEEE. The V and J ends lost 4 bases and 5 bases, in that order; junction bases with no gene match: 7. CDR3 residues: CASSLTGGRTEAFF. For the CDR3, the DNA is TGTGCCAGCAGCCTTACAGGGGGTCGGACTGAAGCTTTCTTT.

The rearrangement links TRBV28 to TRBJ1-2; D is perhaps TRBD1 (5 bases). The V gene lost 8 bases and the J gene lost 7 bases, with 17 bases spanning the gap. Looked up from germline, CDR1 is MDHEN and CDR2 is SYDVKM. CDR3 length: 13 amino acids. This CDR3 reads CASGLPGVGGYTF. CDR3 DNA sequence: TGTGCCAGCGGCTTGCCGGGGGTCGGTGGCTACACCTTC.

The chain uses TRBV9 and TRBJ2-7; TRBD1 matches 9 bases. The CDR3 is 16 residues long. Germline assignment: CDR1 SGDLS and CDR2 YYNGEE. The V gene end was trimmed by 5 bases and the J gene end by 9 bases; junction bases not matched to a gene: 18. The CDR3 loop is CASSVFPGQGVGVQYF. The DNA of the CDR3 is TGTGCCAGCAGTGTCTTCCCGGGACAGGGAGTTGGTGTGCAGTACTTC.

The chain couples TRBV5-4 to TRBJ2-7; TRBD1 matches 8 bases. V shed 4 bases, J shed 6 bases, and the junction held 9 bases outside the gene matches. From germline, CDR1 is SGHNT and CDR2 YYREEE (reference sequence). The CDR3 totals 14 residues. The CDR3 coding sequence is TGTGCCAGCAGCAGCTGGACAGGGACCCGCGAGCAGTACTTC. Translation gives CASSSWTGTREQYF.

Comment on this clone: This same CDR3 is encoded by further DNA sequences in the sample. CDR3 nucleotide sequence: TGTGCCTGGAGTGTAGGCGGGGGCTACACCTTC. Translated: CAWSVGGGYTF. J is TRBJ1-2 and V is TRBV30; D not resolved. The CDR3 is 11 residues long. V was pared by 0 bases and J by 8 bases, with 7 bases between. The germline V gene has CDR1 GTSNPN and CDR2 SVGIG (reference sequence).

This clone has just a few counts. The chain uses TRBV19 and TRBJ1-1; D not resolved. The germline V and J ends were trimmed by 1 base and 1 base, with 7 bases remaining between them. The CDR3 extends over 14 amino acids. Germline CDR1 and CDR2: LNHDA and SQIVND (reference sequence). In nucleotides, the CDR3 is TGTGCCAGTAGTATAGGGGCAGCGAACACTGAAGCTTTCTTT. It codes for CASSIGAANTEAFF. Looking up the rest from reference TRBV19 and TRBJ1-1 gives the full variable domain: DGGITQSPKYLFRKEGQNVTLSCEQNLNHDAMYWYRQDPGQGLRLIYYSQIVNDFQKGDIAEGYSVSREKKESFPLTVTSAQKNPTAFYLCASSIGAANTEAFFGQGTRLTVV.

This clone was counted between two and nine times. This chain connects TRBV6-1 to TRBJ2-1; 8 bases align to TRBD1. The V gene end was trimmed by 3 bases and the J gene end by 7 bases; junction bases not matched to a gene: 8. Germline CDR1 is MNHNS and CDR2 is SASEGT. This CDR3 region has 15 residues. As DNA, the CDR3 is TGTGCCAGCAGTGACCTTCGGACAGGGCCAAATGAGCAGTTCTTC. Its protein is CASSDLRTGPNEQFF.

This clone was counted many times. The chain recombines TRBV5-5 with TRBJ2-7, with 8 bases fitting TRBD1. V lost 4 bases and J lost 3; bases outside the gene matches: 6. The CDR3 is 14 residues long. Germline V CDR1 and CDR2: SGHKS, YYEKEE (reference sequence). CDR3 DNA: TGTGCCAGCAGCCCGACCGGACAGGGCTACGAGCAGTACTTC. Translation: CASSPTGQGYEQYF.

This chain uses TRBV4-3 with TRBJ1-4; 10 nucleotides agree with TRBD1. Per the germline V gene, CDR1 is LGHNA and CDR2 is YSLEER. Losses at the gene ends were 0 bases for V and 10 bases for J; bases not matched to a gene: 11. The CDR3 is 17 amino acids. The CDR3 DNA reads as TGCGCCAGCAGCCAAGATGTAACAGAGACAGGGGGCGGAAAACTGTTTTTT. This codes for CASSQDVTETGGGKLFF.

This clone has just a few counts. CDR3 region: CASSKGVANTEAFF. The CDR3 bases are TGTGCCAGTAGTAAGGGGGTGGCGAACACTGAAGCTTTCTTT. The V and J genes are TRBV19 and TRBJ1-1; tentatively, D is TRBD1 (6 bases). V lost 4 bases and J 1 base, leaving 10 bases between the germline ends. This CDR3 region has 14 residues. CDR1 is LNHDA, CDR2 SQIVND, per germline (reference sequence). Supplemented by reference TRBV19 and TRBJ1-1, the full variable domain reads DGGITQSPKYLFRKEGQNVTLSCEQNLNHDAMYWYRQDPGQGLRLIYYSQIVNDFQKGDIAEGYSVSREKKESFPLTVTSAQKNPTAFYLCASSKGVANTEAFFGQGTRLTVV.

The chain's CDR3 is CASSPGTGNYGYTF. Here the CDR3 DNA reads TGTGCCAGCAGCCCCGGGACAGGGAACTATGGCTACACCTTC. V gene TRBV5-6 combines with J gene TRBJ1-2; 9 bases are shared with TRBD1. This CDR3 is 14 amino acids long. Germline CDR1 is SGHDT and CDR2 is YYEEEE. V lost 4 bases and J lost 2; bases outside the gene matches: 3.

The sample holds one count of this clone. The rearrangement uses TRBV30 and TRBJ2-6; D not certain. CDR3 length: 15 residues. Trimming left V 0 bases short and J 2 bases short, with 8 bases between. Per the germline V gene, CDR1 is GTSNPN and CDR2 is SVGIG (reference sequence). The CDR3 nucleotides read TGTGCCTGGAGTGTACCCAGGACTGGGGCCAACGTCCTGACTTTC. Encoded protein: CAWSVPRTGANVLTF.

The rearrangement joins TRBV14 to TRBJ2-1; 12 nucleotides match TRBD2. The CDR3 is 20 residues long. Germline V gene lookup returns CDR1 SGHDN and CDR2 FVKESK. Trimming took 2 bases from V and 5 from J; bases not matched to a gene: 16. The CDR3, as DNA: TGTGCCAGCAGCCAAAGCGGCACAGGGCGGGGACTAGCGGGCAACAATGAGCAGTTCTTC. It specifies CASSQSGTGRGLAGNNEQFF.

This rearrangement joins TRBV4-3 to TRBJ2-7; no firm D call. CDR1 is LGHNA, CDR2 YSLEER, per germline. V was trimmed by 2 bases and J by 2 bases, leaving 13 bases between them. This CDR3 spans 15 amino acids. The CDR3 DNA follows: TGCGCCAGCAGCCAATCTTATCGAGGCACCTACGAGCAGTACTTC. Protein product: CASSQSYRGTYEQYF.

The rearrangement links TRBV5-4 to TRBJ2-1; TRBD2 aligns across 14 bases. Per the germline V gene, CDR1 is SGHNT and CDR2 is YYREEE (reference sequence). This CDR3 spans 15 amino acids. Trimming at V came to 4 bases and at J to 9 bases, leaving 6 bases not matched to a gene. The CDR3 reads CASSRLAGGPSEQFF. The CDR3 DNA reads as TGTGCCAGCAGCCGACTAGCGGGAGGGCCTAGTGAGCAGTTCTTC.

This chain joins TRBV29-1 and TRBJ1-2, with 8 bases identical to TRBD1. Per the germline V gene, CDR1 is SQVTM and CDR2 is ANQGSEA. There are 14 residues in the CDR3. The V gene end was trimmed by 4 bases and the J gene end by 3 bases; junction bases not matched to a gene: 7. The CDR3 loop reads CSVGAQGADYGYTF. CDR3 nucleotides: TGCAGCGTTGGTGCCCAGGGGGCGGACTATGGCTACACCTTC.